The clone carrying this TCR beta chain was seen once. Antigen unknown. CDR1 is SGDLS and CDR2 is YYNGEE in the germline V gene. Trimming took 3 bases from V and 0 from J, leaving 13 bases between them. CDR3 size: 16 residues. The sample is drawn from a study of neoadjuvant anti-PD-1 for oral cavity cancer. Study-wide findings and caveats: Post-nivolumab, blood T cell clonality was significantly elevated in non-responders. TCR analyses covered only a few patients per response group. Higher pretreatment Treg/Th17 ratios tracked higher pretreatment blood clonality.

Stage II-IVA oral cavity squamous cell carcinoma was new and untreated by systemic or radiation therapy. The assay was immunoSEQ multiplex PCR, and TCRdb's table has in-frame clones only and misses some. Of around 60,000 clones in the sample, 79% were seen once. The chain uses TRBV9 and TRBJ1-3; a weak D match, TRBD1 (5 bases). This TCR was sampled from a person aged 35-79 years with oral cavity squamous cell carcinoma. Sequencing was performed on PBMCs, taken before nivolumab (anti-PD-1) treatment. The CDR3 is CASSGWGLISGNTIYF. The CDR3 DNA sequence: TGTGCCAGCAGCGGCTGGGGACTGATCTCTGGAAACACCATATATTTT.